The 12 T cell receptor beta chains in this list originate from one sample, sequenced in a study of a mutant IDH1 vaccine in newly diagnosed glioma. As for time point: week 35, safety follow-up. In every dose of vaccine, 300 ug of mutant IDH1 20-mer peptide was given alongside topical imiquimod. Their antigens are not known. The data were produced by immunoSEQ multiplex PCR, yet TCRdb's version contains in-frame clones alone and is incomplete. Of roughly 52,000 clones listed, around 78% are singletons. This specimen was PBMCs, taken from a glioma patient whose treatment included an IDH1 peptide vaccine. These receptors were collected from a man between 35 and 55 years old with glioma.

The rearrangement uses TRBV18 and TRBJ1-5; 8 positions match TRBD1. CDR1 is KGHSH, CDR2 LQKENI, per germline. After removal of 3 bases from V and 5 bases from J, the junction contained 6 bases not matched to a gene. The CDR3 length is 15 residues. The CDR3 spells CASSPTGDGYQPQHF. The CDR3 DNA reads TGTGCCAGCTCACCGACAGGGGATGGGTATCAGCCCCAGCATTTT.

The gene calls are TRBV29-1 and TRBJ2-5; D is unclear. With 1 base removed from V and 1 base from J, the gap between germline ends came to 13 bases. The CDR3 sequence is 15 residues long. Germline CDR1 and CDR2: SQVTM and ANQGSEA. The CDR3 loop reads CSVEGGRFGQETQYF. DNA for the CDR3: TGCAGCGTTGAAGGGGGTAGATTCGGCCAAGAGACCCAGTACTTC.

V gene TRBV11-3 combines with J gene TRBJ2-3, with a possible D match to TRBD2 (5 bases). V dropped 5 bases and J dropped 2 bases, with 14 bases sitting between them. The germline V gene has CDR1 SGHNT and CDR2 YENEEA. The length of the CDR3 is 15 residues. The CDR3 sequence: CASSDDVGVTDTQYF. The CDR3 region has the DNA TGTGCCAGCAGCGACGACGTCGGGGTCACAGATACGCAGTATTTT.

This sequence joins TRBV19 and TRBJ2-1, with D maybe TRBD1 (5 bases). The V gene's germline CDR1 is LNHDA and CDR2 SQIVND (reference sequence). V lost 3 bases and J 9 bases, leaving 18 bases between the germline ends. The CDR3 runs 15 residues. CDR3 nucleotides: TGTGCCAGTAGTATCGATCTTTGGGGTAGGGGTGAGCAGTTCTTC. Its protein product is CASSIDLWGRGEQFF.

V is TRBV4-2 and J is TRBJ2-7; maybe TRBD2 (6 bases). Germline loops: CDR1 LGHNA, CDR2 YNFKEQ. CDR3 size: 15 residues. Trimming left V 8 bases short and J 5 bases short, with 22 bases between. CDR3 bases: TGTGCCAGCTCCCGCCTTACCGGAGGAGGGAACGAGCAGTACTTC. Its protein product is CASSRLTGGGNEQYF.

The V gene is TRBV11-2, the J gene TRBJ2-7, with unresolved D. Germline CDR1 SGHAT, CDR2 FQNNGV. With 5 bases removed from V and 1 base from J, the gap between germline ends came to 12 bases. The CDR3 sequence is 14 residues long. The CDR3 region is CASSLTPKSYEQYF. Here the CDR3 DNA reads TGTGCCAGCAGCCTTACCCCCAAGTCCTACGAGCAGTACTTC.

This CDR3 is CASSIVGEETQYF. CDR3 nucleotide sequence: TGTGCCAGTAGTATTGTGGGGGAAGAGACCCAGTACTTC. This rearrangement joins TRBV19 to TRBJ2-5; D is possibly TRBD1 or TRBD2 (5 bases each). Deletions cut 3 bases from V and 3 bases from J, with 8 bases between. This CDR3 has 13 residues. The germline gives CDR1 LNHDA, CDR2 SQIVND (reference sequence).

The chain carries TRBV10-3 and TRBJ2-1; D uncertain. The CDR3 spans 15 residues. Germline CDR1 is ENHRY and CDR2 is SYGVKD. Trimming removed 4 bases at V and 0 bases at J, with 10 bases between. The CDR3 region is CAISVKESSYNEQFF. The CDR3 region has the DNA TGTGCCATCAGTGTTAAGGAGAGCTCCTACAATGAGCAGTTCTTC.

V is TRBV6-6 and J is TRBJ2-1, with 7 nucleotides matching TRBD2. Unmatched junction bases numbered 7, after V lost 5 bases and J lost 0 bases. The CDR3 runs to 16 residues. The germline V gene has CDR1 MNHNY and CDR2 SVGAGI (reference sequence). The CDR3 bases are TGTGCCAGCAGTCGCGCCCTAGCGGCCTCCTACAATGAGCAGTTCTTC. Translated: CASSRALAASYNEQFF.

As regards this clone: Different DNA sequences within this sample yield the same CDR3. J is TRBJ1-1 and V is TRBV10-3; 8 bases match TRBD1. With 6 bases clipped from V and 6 bases from J, the junction kept 18 bases outside the gene matches. Germline V lookup: CDR1 ENHRY, CDR2 SYGVKD. CDR3 length equals 17 residues. CDR3 in DNA: TGTGCCATCAGCGTTAACGACCCTGGGCAGGGGGCAGCTGAAGCTTTCTTT. It encodes CAISVNDPGQGAAEAFF.

The chain employs TRBV7-8 and TRBJ2-7, with 11 bases matching TRBD1. CDR1 SGHVS and CDR2 FQNEAQ come from the germline V gene. The CDR3 length is 13 residues. Losses at the gene ends were 4 bases for V and 6 bases for J; bases not matched to a gene: 2. The CDR3 DNA reads as TGTGCCAGCAGCTGGGGGACAGGGGGCGAGCAGTACGTC. As protein: CASSWGTGGEQYV.

V gene TRBV11-2 combines with J gene TRBJ2-3; a weak D match, TRBD2 (6 bases). Germline-derived CDR1 and CDR2 are SGHAT and FQNNGV. The CDR3 extends over 17 amino acids. The V and J ends lost 0 bases and 0 bases respectively, with 13 bases between them. CDR3 nucleotides: TGTGCCAGCAGCTTAGATCACCGCGGGATCAGCACAGATACGCAGTATTTT. Translation gives CASSLDHRGISTDTQYF. The full variable domain, in which reference TRBV11-2 and TRBJ2-3 provide the parts outside the CDR3, is EAGVAQSPRYKIIEKRQSVAFWCNPISGHATLYWYQQILGQGPKLLIQFQNNGVVDDSQLPKDRFSAERLKGVDSTLKIQPAKLEDSAVYLCASSLDHRGISTDTQYFGPGTRLTVL.